The 8 T cell receptor beta chains below all came from one sample that was sequenced in a study of cytomegalovirus exposure and HLA in healthy donors. Vbeta (60) and Jbeta (13) primers were used in the PCR. Clones were sequenced by immunoSEQ multiplex PCR, and TCRdb holds only the in-frame ones, with some missing. The sample holds some 180,000 clones, about four fifths seen once. The sample consisted of PBMCs. The receptors were gathered from a male donor in good health and CMV-seronegative.

The chain uses TRBV12-5 and TRBJ2-1, with 7 bases fitting TRBD1. This CDR3 region has 14 residues. J gave up 5 bases and V 6 bases, and 7 bases lay outside the gene matches. The V gene's germline CDR1 is LGHNT and CDR2 FRNRAP. The CDR3 loop reads CASGADRLNNEQFF. CDR3 DNA sequence: TGTGCTAGTGGCGCGGACAGGCTTAACAATGAGCAGTTCTTC.

V and J are TRBV7-6 and TRBJ2-2, with D possibly TRBD2 on 7 matching bases. The CDR3 runs 16 residues. V gave up 5 bases and J gave up 3 bases, with 16 bases separating them. Germline values: CDR1 SGHVS, CDR2 FNYEAQ. The CDR3 loop reads CASSLLQGGYTGELFF. The CDR3 DNA is TGTGCCAGCAGCCTTCTACAGGGAGGGTACACCGGGGAGCTGTTTTTT.

This CDR3 is CASSLVSGGNVNTEAFF. The CDR3 DNA sequence: TGCGCCAGCAGCTTGGTGTCGGGGGGTAATGTGAACACTGAAGCTTTCTTT. The genes are TRBV5-1 and TRBJ1-1; weak D call: TRBD1 (5 bases). This CDR3 has 17 amino acids. The germline V and J ends were trimmed by 0 bases and 0 bases, with 15 bases remaining between them. Germline V lookup: CDR1 SGHRS, CDR2 YFSETQ.

The rearrangement uses TRBV7-9 and TRBJ2-7; TRBD1 agrees at 8 bases. V was clipped by 5 bases and J by 2 bases; unmatched bases: 2. CDR3 size: 13 residues. CDR1 and CDR2 from the germline V gene are SEHNR and FQNEAQ (reference sequence). In DNA, the CDR3 is TGTGCCAGCAGCCGGACAGGGACCTACGAGCAGTACTTC. Amino acids: CASSRTGTYEQYF. The full variable domain, in which reference TRBV7-9 and TRBJ2-7 provide the parts outside the CDR3, is DTGVSQNPRHKITKRGQNVTFRCDPISEHNRLYWYRQTLGQGPEFLTYFQNEAQLEKSRLLSDRFSAERPKGSFSTLEIQRTEQGDSAMYLCASSRTGTYEQYFGPGTRLTVT.

The chain has TRBV20-1 and TRBJ1-2; D is unresolved. CDR1 and CDR2 (germline): DFQATT, SNEGSKA (reference sequence). This CDR3 comprises 11 residues. V was clipped by 4 bases and J by 5 bases, with 8 bases between them. CDR3 in amino acids: CSATAGYGYTF. The CDR3 nucleotides read TGCAGTGCTACAGCGGGGTATGGCTACACCTTC.

The V and J genes are TRBV30 and TRBJ1-5, with TRBD1 identical over 7 bases. Per the germline V gene, CDR1 is GTSNPN and CDR2 is SVGIG (reference sequence). With 0 bases clipped from V and 4 bases from J, the junction kept 6 bases outside the gene matches. This CDR3 has 15 amino acids. The CDR3 DNA reads as TGTGCCTGGAGTGTGGGGACAGCGAATAATCAGCCCCAGCATTTT. Protein: CAWSVGTANNQPQHF.

The chain links TRBV7-2 to TRBJ2-7; 9 bases map to TRBD1. Per the germline V gene, CDR1 is SGHTA and CDR2 is FQGNSA. The ends lost 5 bases at V and 2 bases at J; junction bases unmatched: 10. CDR3 length: 16 residues. The CDR3 loop is CASSPNPGQGTYEQYF. The DNA for the CDR3 is TGTGCCAGCAGCCCTAACCCGGGACAGGGTACCTACGAGCAGTACTTC.

The CDR3 nucleotides are TGCGCCAGCAGCCAAGATCGGCTAGCGTACACCGGGGAGCTGTTTTTT. Protein product: CASSQDRLAYTGELFF. The V and J genes are TRBV4-3 and TRBJ2-2; maybe TRBD2 (6 bases). Germline CDR1 and CDR2: LGHNA and YSLEER. The CDR3 covers 16 residues. Trimming removed 0 bases at V and 3 bases at J, with 11 bases between.